Listed here are 30 T cell receptor beta chains from one sample, sequenced in a study of blood T cell repertoires in COVID-19. Measured with immunoSEQ multiplex PCR; TCRdb has only the in-frame clones, and not every one. The data hold some 27,000 clones, with roughly 85% observed a single time. Sample: peripheral blood. The receptors come from a human donor in a cohort sampled during active COVID-19.

V gene TRBV5-1 combines with J gene TRBJ1-2; tentatively, D is TRBD1 (5 bases). Germline-derived CDR1 and CDR2 are SGHRS and YFSETQ. The CDR3 has 13 amino acids. Trimming took off 3 bases at V and 2 bases at J, with 8 bases between the two ends. Here the CDR3 reads CASSSQENYGYTF. The CDR3 DNA reads as TGCGCCAGCAGCTCACAGGAAAACTATGGCTACACCTTC.

This chain joins TRBV6-1 and TRBJ1-1; no firm D call. This CDR3 is 17 amino acids long. In germline, CDR1 is MNHNS, CDR2 SASEGT. V gave up 3 bases and J gave up 2 bases, with 19 bases separating them. The CDR3 nucleotides are TGTGCCAGCAGTGATTATCGACACGCTATTCCCAACACTGAAGCTTTCTTT. Translated, it gives CASSDYRHAIPNTEAFF.

This chain links TRBV7-9 with TRBJ1-4; D is perhaps TRBD1 (6 bases). This CDR3 is built from 16 residues. Per germline, CDR1 SEHNR and CDR2 FQNEAQ (reference sequence). With 6 bases removed from V and 3 bases from J, the gap between germline ends came to 17 bases. CDR3 region: CASRSQGPLPNEKLFF. DNA of the CDR3: TGTGCCAGCAGATCGCAGGGGCCCCTACCTAATGAAAAACTGTTTTTT.

This clone has a single count. This chain links TRBV27 with TRBJ2-1; 13 bases line up with TRBD2. The CDR3 runs to 18 residues. CDR1 is MNHEY, CDR2 SMNVEV, per germline (reference sequence). V lost 2 bases, J lost 2 bases, and 6 bases stayed unmatched. The CDR3 reads CASSLTSGGAPPYNEQFF. CDR3 DNA: TGTGCCAGCAGTTTAACTAGCGGGGGGGCCCCCCCCTACAATGAGCAGTTCTTC.

This clone counts as medium-sized. The chain is built from TRBV7-2 and TRBJ1-2; no definite D call. The CDR3 spans 12 residues. V lost 5 bases and J 2 bases, leaving 6 bases between the germline ends. Germline CDR1 reads SGHTA; CDR2 reads FQGNSA. CDR3 in amino acids: CASSHENYGYTF. Here the CDR3 DNA reads TGTGCCAGCAGCCATGAGAACTATGGCTACACCTTC.

This sequence joins TRBV5-1 and TRBJ2-5; unclear D gene. The V and J ends lost 2 bases and 2 bases respectively, with 4 bases between them. Germline V gives CDR1 SGHRS, CDR2 YFSETQ. The CDR3 covers 12 residues. DNA for the CDR3: TGCGCCAGCAGCTTTCTTCAAGAGACCCAGTACTTC. Amino acid sequence: CASSFLQETQYF.

V and J are TRBV9 and TRBJ2-6; D ambiguous. This CDR3 contains 15 residues. CDR1 SGDLS and CDR2 YYNGEE come from the germline V gene. V gave up 0 bases and J gave up 0 bases, with 4 bases separating them. CDR3 amino acids: CASSVAPSGANVLTF. In DNA, the CDR3 is TGTGCCAGCAGCGTAGCTCCCTCTGGGGCCAACGTCCTGACTTTC. Full variable domain (remainder filled in from reference TRBV9 and TRBJ2-6): DSGVTQTPKHLITATGQRVTLRCSPRSGDLSVYWYQQSLDQGLQFLIQYYNGEERAKGNILERFSAQQFPDLHSELNLSSLELGDSALYFCASSVAPSGANVLTFGAGSRLTVL.

The chain's CDR3 is CASRRGQERYEQYF. Written as DNA, the CDR3 is TGTGCCAGCAGGCGCGGACAGGAACGGTACGAGCAGTACTTC. The rearrangement links TRBV6-5 to TRBJ2-7; 7 positions match TRBD1. This CDR3 region has 14 residues. The junction had 9 bases not matched to a gene; V was cut back by 6 bases and J by 4 bases. The V gene's germline CDR1 is MNHEY and CDR2 SVGAGI.

V is TRBV5-4 and J is TRBJ2-3; 8 nucleotides match TRBD2. The germline gives CDR1 SGHNT, CDR2 YYREEE (reference sequence). The CDR3 loop spans 16 amino acids. V dropped 1 base and J dropped 1; count of bases not matched to a gene: 5. The CDR3 DNA reads TGTGCCAGCAGCTTGACTAGCGGACTGCGCACAGATACGCAGTATTTT. It translates to CASSLTSGLRTDTQYF.

The rearrangement links TRBV5-1 to TRBJ2-5; 7 bases map to TRBD2. Germline CDR1 and CDR2: SGHRS and YFSETQ. The CDR3 has 13 amino acids. The ends lost 4 bases at V and 4 bases at J; junction bases unmatched: 4. The CDR3: CASSGRERETQYF. CDR3 nucleotides: TGCGCCAGCAGCGGGCGGGAGAGAGAGACCCAGTACTTC. The whole variable domain, remainder taken from reference TRBV5-1 and TRBJ2-5, is KAGVTQTPRYLIKTRGQQVTLSCSPISGHRSVSWYQQTPGQGLQFLFEYFSETQRNKGNFPGRFSGRQFSNSRSEMNVSTLELGDSALYLCASSGRERETQYFGPGTRLLVL.

This clone came up a few times. This chain uses TRBV20-1 with TRBJ2-3, with 7 nucleotides matching TRBD1. The CDR3 runs 14 residues. V shed 3 bases, J shed 13 bases, and the junction held 16 bases outside the gene matches. Germline V gives CDR1 DFQATT, CDR2 SNEGSKA (reference sequence). CDR3 sequence reads: CSASITTGAQIEYF. CDR3 bases: TGCAGTGCTAGTATAACAACAGGGGCACAGATAGAGTATTTT.

The V gene is TRBV15, the J gene TRBJ2-2; tentative D call: TRBD1 (5 bases). Looked up from germline, CDR1 is LNHNV and CDR2 is YYDKDF (reference sequence). This CDR3 has 14 residues. Trimming took 9 bases from V and 6 from J, leaving 17 bases between them. This CDR3 is CATTLREGAGELFF. The CDR3 coding sequence is TGTGCCACTACGCTTAGGGAAGGGGCCGGGGAGCTGTTTTTT.

The rearrangement links TRBV6-2 or TRBV6-3 to TRBJ2-5, with D perhaps TRBD1 (5 bases). V was cut by 5 bases and J by 1 base, with 14 bases left in between. This CDR3 contains 15 residues. Germline CDR1 reads MNHEY; CDR2 reads SVGEGT. In DNA, the CDR3 is TGTGCCAGCAGTCGGCCTCAGGGTCCCCAAGAGACCCAGTACTTC. Its translation is CASSRPQGPQETQYF.

The chain couples TRBV11-2 to TRBJ1-4; D is unclear. The CDR3 is made up of 14 amino acids. The germline V gene has CDR1 SGHAT and CDR2 FQNNGV. The V end was cut by 7 bases, the J end by 3 bases, with 12 bases between. As DNA, the CDR3 is TGTGCCAGCACCCGAGACTTCCCTAATGAAAAACTGTTTTTT. It encodes CASTRDFPNEKLFF.

V gene TRBV6-4 combines with J gene TRBJ1-2, with a possible D match to TRBD1 (5 bases). The V end lost 4 bases, the J end lost 8 bases, and 14 bases lay between the germline ends. There are 13 residues in the CDR3. Germline CDR1 reads MRHNA; CDR2 reads SNTAGT. The CDR3 region is CASSGGGAQGYTF. The CDR3 DNA is TGTGCCAGCAGTGGAGGAGGGGCACAGGGCTACACCTTC.

The chain carries TRBV18 and TRBJ1-3; D remains unclear. This CDR3 comprises 13 residues. From germline, CDR1 is KGHSH and CDR2 LQKENI. V shed 5 bases and J shed 0 bases, with 5 bases lying between them. The DNA for the CDR3 is TGTGCCAGCTCAGTGAGCTCTGGAAACACCATATATTTT. It specifies CASSVSSGNTIYF.

This chain uses TRBV7-8 with TRBJ1-1; D is unresolved. The CDR3 is made up of 15 amino acids. CDR1 and CDR2 from the germline V gene are SGHVS and FQNEAQ. Deletions cut 4 bases from V and 7 bases from J, with 19 bases between. The CDR3 DNA follows: TGTGCCAGCAGCTCCCATTCGGGCTACAGCGGTGAAGCTTTCTTT. Amino acid sequence: CASSSHSGYSGEAFF.

V gene TRBV12-3 or TRBV12-4 combines with J gene TRBJ2-7, with TRBD1 as a possible D gene (5 bases). The CDR3 spans 12 residues. Trimming cost V 8 bases and J 4 bases, with 12 bases left between them. CDR3 bases: TGTGCCAGCGGCCGACAGTCATACGAGCAGTACTTC. Protein product: CASGRQSYEQYF.

V usage is TRBV9 and J usage is TRBJ2-1, with D possibly being TRBD2 (6 bases). Germline values: CDR1 SGDLS, CDR2 YYNGEE. The V and J ends lost 0 bases and 2 bases respectively, with 12 bases between them. The CDR3 contains 16 residues. In DNA, the CDR3 is TGTGCCAGCAGCGTAGAAGTAGCGGACCCCTACAATGAGCAGTTCTTC. Translated: CASSVEVADPYNEQFF.

The J gene is TRBJ1-4, the V gene TRBV14; unclear D gene. CDR3 length equals 13 residues. CDR1 SGHDN and CDR2 FVKESK come from the germline V gene. V gave up 4 bases and J gave up 14 bases, with 17 bases separating them. This chain's CDR3 is CASSLIDGLELFF. CDR3 bases: TGTGCCAGCAGCCTAATCGACGGTCTAGAGCTGTTTTTT.

This chain joins TRBV28 and TRBJ1-4; D is undetermined. V was clipped by 3 bases and J by 4 bases, with 15 bases between them. Per germline, CDR1 MDHEN and CDR2 SYDVKM. This CDR3 is 16 amino acids long. This CDR3 reads CASSLWSFVGNEKLFF. The CDR3 DNA is TGTGCCAGCAGTTTGTGGTCGTTTGTCGGTAATGAAAAACTGTTTTTT.

This chain connects TRBV2 to TRBJ1-5; 7 bases are a match to TRBD1. Germline CDR1 and CDR2: SNHLY and FYNNEI. The CDR3 consists of 13 residues. The J segment lost 5 bases and the V segment lost 5 bases, leaving 3 bases of the junction unmatched. CDR3 in DNA: TGTGCCAGCAGTCGACAGGGTTATCAGCCCCAGCATTTT. Protein: CASSRQGYQPQHF.

The chain couples TRBV19 to TRBJ1-1, with 10 positions matching TRBD1. This CDR3 contains 17 residues. J was trimmed by 2 bases and V by 7 bases; bases with no gene match: 13. The germline CDR1 and CDR2 sequences are LNHDA and SQIVND (reference sequence). CDR3 DNA: TGTGCCAGTACTTGGAGAACAGGGACAGGGGCCAACACTGAAGCTTTCTTT. Its protein is CASTWRTGTGANTEAFF.

Here the CDR3 reads CASSGTALSNQPQHF. CDR3 DNA: TGTGCCAGCAGCGGGACAGCACTTAGCAATCAGCCCCAGCATTTT. This chain joins TRBV7-3 and TRBJ1-5, with TRBD1 matching over 7 bases. V lost 5 bases to trimming and J lost 0 bases; unmatched junction nucleotides: 4. The germline CDR1 and CDR2 sequences are SGHTA and FQGTGA. This CDR3 spans 15 amino acids.

The rearrangement joins TRBV5-4 to TRBJ1-4; possibly TRBD1 for D (5 bases). Trimming stripped 4 bases from V and 3 bases from J, with 13 bases between. There are 15 residues in the CDR3. Germline V lookup: CDR1 SGHNT, CDR2 YYREEE (reference sequence). CDR3 loop: CASSPSGGANEKLFF. The CDR3 DNA sequence: TGTGCCAGCAGCCCGAGCGGGGGGGCTAATGAAAAACTGTTTTTT.

The chain uses TRBV6-4 and TRBJ2-2; 8 nucleotides align to TRBD1. This CDR3 comprises 15 residues. Germline CDR1 MRHNA, CDR2 SNTAGT. The V segment lost 9 bases and the J segment 2 bases; nucleotides outside the gene matches: 8. DNA of the CDR3: TGTGCCAGGCTTTACAGGGGGAGCAACACCGGGGAGCTGTTTTTT. Translation gives CARLYRGSNTGELFF.

This chain joins TRBV5-1 and TRBJ2-7; 8 bases are a match to TRBD1. CDR3 length: 16 amino acids. With 0 bases clipped from V and 2 bases from J, the junction kept 7 bases outside the gene matches. Germline V gene lookup returns CDR1 SGHRS and CDR2 YFSETQ. CDR3 in DNA: TGCGCCAGCAGCTTGGCTTTGGACAGGGTCGCCTACGAGCAGTACTTC. The encoded protein is CASSLALDRVAYEQYF.

This chain connects TRBV28 to TRBJ1-1; 9 bases are shared with TRBD1. Germline trimming cut 5 bases from V and 4 bases from J; bases unmatched to any gene: 8. The CDR3 extends over 15 amino acids. Germline lookup yields CDR1 MDHEN and CDR2 SYDVKM. The CDR3 here is CASSRGTGRRTEAFF. CDR3 in DNA: TGTGCCAGCAGTCGGGGGACAGGGAGGCGCACTGAAGCTTTCTTT.

This chain connects TRBV7-2 to TRBJ2-7; D not certain. Trimming removed 1 base at V and 6 bases at J, with 10 bases between. The CDR3 is 13 residues long. Per the germline V gene, CDR1 is SGHTA and CDR2 is FQGNSA. CDR3 loop: CASSLERGVEQYF. DNA for the CDR3: TGTGCCAGCAGCTTAGAACGCGGAGTCGAGCAGTACTTC. The full variable domain, in which reference TRBV7-2 and TRBJ2-7 provide the parts outside the CDR3, is GAGVSQSPSNKVTEKGKDVELRCDPISGHTALYWYRQSLGQGLEFLIYFQGNSAPDKSGLPSDRFSAERTGGSVSTLTIQRTQQEDSAVYLCASSLERGVEQYFGPGTRLTVT.

This chain uses TRBV11-3 with TRBJ2-7, with D tentatively TRBD1 (5 bases). V was shortened by 5 bases and J by 4 bases, with 15 bases between the two germline ends. Per germline, CDR1 SGHNT and CDR2 YENEEA. The CDR3 sequence is 14 residues long. The CDR3 protein is CASSPSQGIYEQYF. DNA for the CDR3: TGTGCCAGCAGCCCAAGCCAGGGTATTTACGAGCAGTACTTC.